One TCR beta chain is described in this entry. What it binds is not known. This entry belongs to a study of T cells after yellow fever vaccination. General observations from the study: Abundant contaminating clonotypes from the bulk population could appear in FACS-sorted repertoires.

TCRdb called the 5' RACE reads again in MiXCR, with one record for every CDR3 protein. Of 620,000 or so distinct CDR3 sequences detected, around an eighth appear once; the ten largest clones hold 14% to 15%. The source was PBMCs, collected on the day of the yellow fever booster vaccination. This TCR was sampled from a man in his thirties or forties who received the YFV17D yellow fever vaccine.

CDR3 DNA: TGCAGTGCTAGAGAACCTAGGGGGCACACAGATACGCAGTATTTT. This sequence encodes CSAREPRGHTDTQYF. This chain connects TRBV20-1 to TRBJ2-3, with 7 nucleotides matching TRBD1. Unmatched junction bases numbered 5, after V lost 0 bases and J lost 2 bases. The length of the CDR3 is 15 residues. Germline values: CDR1 DFQATT, CDR2 SNEGSKA (reference sequence).